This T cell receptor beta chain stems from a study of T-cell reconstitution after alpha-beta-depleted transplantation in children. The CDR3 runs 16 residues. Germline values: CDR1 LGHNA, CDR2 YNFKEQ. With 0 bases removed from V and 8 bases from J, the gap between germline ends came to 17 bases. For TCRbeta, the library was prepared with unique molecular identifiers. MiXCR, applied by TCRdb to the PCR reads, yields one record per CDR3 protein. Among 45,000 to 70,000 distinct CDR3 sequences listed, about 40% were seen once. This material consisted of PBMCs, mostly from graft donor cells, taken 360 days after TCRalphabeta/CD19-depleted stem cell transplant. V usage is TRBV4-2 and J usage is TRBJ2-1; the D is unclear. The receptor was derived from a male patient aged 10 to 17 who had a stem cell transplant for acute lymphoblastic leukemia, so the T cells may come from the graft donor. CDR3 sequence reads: CASSQEGGRQGDEQFF. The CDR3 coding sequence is TGTGCCAGCAGCCAAGAAGGCGGTAGGCAAGGCGATGAGCAGTTCTTC.